What follows is one T cell receptor beta chain and its context. The antigen it recognizes is unknown. There are no base qualities to consult, and no much larger clone falls within one base. Trimming removed 5 bases from V and 12 bases from J; the gene matches leave 12 bases unexplained. In the germline V gene, CDR1 corresponds to SGHAT and CDR2 to FQNNGV. Reading from cysteine to phenylalanine, the CDR3 counts 15 amino acids. Only the CDR3 portion is preserved as DNA: 45 bases, with reading frame beginning at the first base. The data stem from a study of blood T cell repertoires in COVID-19 (dated by TCRdb to the early 2020s). About the study as a whole: Samples covering the acute and convalescent phases of COVID-19 were provided by collaborators in the United States, Italy and Spain. Where available, HLA class I and class II types were obtained from metadata supplied by the sample provider rather than from assay-based typing. A freely available public database, intended as a resource for researchers studying the immune response to SARS-CoV-2, is where the repertoires were released. Samples were obtained from the ongoing ImmuneRACE study (first 160 participants) and from some 1,300 subjects provided by 6 global collaborators. A de-identified subject ID, COVID-19 status, age in years and sex were almost always included in the sample metadata. The prospective study material was composed of cDNA or gDNA derived from T cells, B-cell-depleted T cells, or PBMCs. Deeply sampled blood TCRbeta repertoires from subjects exposed to, actively infected with, or recovered from COVID-19 were included in the dataset. The full study reports these points: Clinical and demographic metadata were provided uncurated, with the amount varying by source and participant.

Whole blood was collected in K2EDTA tubes by collaborating institutions according to the institutions' own protocols. For TCRbeta analysis, collaborator samples were shipped as frozen whole blood, as isolated PBMCs, or as DNA extracted from either sample type. TCRbeta CDR3 regions were amplified from genomic DNA using the immunoSEQ Assay, a bias-controlled multiplex PCR. Under the source paper's analysis protocol: Nucleated cell counts per sample were estimated from amplification of reference gene primers within the assay. To quantify the absolute abundance of each unique TCRbeta CDR3 rearrangement, sequence reads were collapsed and filtered. For each sample, productive Simpson clonality was calculated as the square root of Simpson's diversity index over productive rearrangements. TCRdb mirrors the immuneACCESS table, restricted to in-frame sequences. Some clones are absent from its copies; in checked studies, under half trace to an unresolved V gene, and the reason for the others is unknown. The D gene and trimming were derived from the DNA, and the V and J assignments and clone size from that table. A total of 210,000 or so clones appear in this sample, around four fifths of them only once. Roughly 2.9% of the sample is in the top ten clones.

The sample consisted of peripheral blood. The sequence was collected from a man aged 45-65 years with active or convalescent COVID-19. Here the chain combines TRBV11-2 and TRBJ2-5; 13 bases in the junction line up with TRBD2. The encoded CDR3 is CASSPAGLAGEPEYF. The nucleotides are TGTGCCAGCAGCCCCGCCGGACTAGCGGGGGAGCCGGAGTACTTC.